This is a list of T cell receptor beta chains from one sample in a study of blood T cell repertoires in COVID-19. Profiled with immunoSEQ multiplex PCR; TCRdb holds only in-frame clones, not every one. There are over 150,000 clones in the sample; over 70% occur only once, and roughly 2.8% lies in the top ten. The sequencing input was peripheral blood. All receptors come from a man aged 65 to 85 with acute or convalescent COVID-19. Each CDR3 is given with its conserved first and last residue.

v_gene: TRBV5-4
j_gene: TRBJ2-5
CDR3aa: CASSENRGRETQYF

v_gene: TRBV19
j_gene: TRBJ2-5
CDR3aa: CASSNLAGSSETQYF

v_gene: TRBV5-5
j_gene: TRBJ2-2
CDR3aa: CASSLALTGGTGELFF

v_gene: TRBV28
j_gene: TRBJ1-4
CDR3aa: CASSSQGPNEKLFF

v_gene: TRBV19
j_gene: TRBJ2-3
CDR3aa: CATGKGLPDTQYF

v_gene: TRBV6-5
j_gene: TRBJ1-2
CDR3aa: CASSQGTGGYTF

v_gene: TRBV9
j_gene: TRBJ2-5
CDR3aa: CASSPRLAGGETQYF

v_gene: TRBV13
j_gene: TRBJ2-7
CDR3aa: CASRANSQTGQENYEQYF

v_gene: TRBV6-5
j_gene: TRBJ1-6
CDR3aa: CASPSSPLHF

v_gene: TRBV19
j_gene: TRBJ1-5
CDR3aa: CASSSGGLLPQHF

v_gene: TRBV10-3
j_gene: TRBJ1-5
CDR3aa: CATRTGVDQPQHF

v_gene: TRBV28
j_gene: TRBJ1-5
CDR3aa: CASSFGDRGGKPQHF

v_gene: TRBV6-1
j_gene: TRBJ1-5
CDR3aa: CASSQEGLPGNQPQHF

v_gene: TRBV19
j_gene: TRBJ1-2
CDR3aa: CASSQQGFAGYTF

v_gene: TRBV27
j_gene: TRBJ2-7
CDR3aa: CASSLSGTGGYEQYF

v_gene: TRBV24-1
j_gene: TRBJ2-7
CDR3aa: CATDRGQYEQYF